The 3 T cell receptor beta chains in this list originate from one sample, sequenced in a study of T cell clonotyping in hematopoietic cell transplantation (dated by TCRdb to the early 2020s). Library construction relied on the immunoSEQ multiplex PCR assay. The clones in this table, taken by TCRdb from immuneACCESS, are in-frame only. Not every clone is retained; where verified, under half of the shortfall comes from an unresolved V gene, and the cause of the rest is unknown. Across this sample there are roughly 13,000 clones, with around two thirds seen only once. Roughly 10% of the sample belongs to the ten largest clones. The sample consisted of PBMCs. These receptors all come from a human donor who either received an allogeneic hematopoietic cell transplant for a myeloid malignancy or was a related donor (not recorded which). Some clones in this sample may be carry-over from other donors' samples.

The chain links TRBV28 to TRBJ2-7, with TRBD1 identical over 9 bases. CDR3 length: 11 amino acids. Germline lookup yields CDR1 MDHEN and CDR2 SYDVKM. Germline trimming cut 11 bases from V and 5 bases from J; bases unmatched to any gene: 4. DNA for the CDR3: TGTGCCTCCCGGGACAGGGACGAGCAGTACTTC. Residues: CASRDRDEQYF.

The CDR3 region has the DNA TGTGCCAGCAGCCGGGACCGGGCGGGCGAGCAGTACTTC. As protein: CASSRDRAGEQYF. This chain connects TRBV5-4 to TRBJ2-7; D might be TRBD1 or TRBD2, each matching 5 bases. Germline V gene lookup returns CDR1 SGHNT and CDR2 YYREEE (reference sequence). The CDR3 covers 13 residues. Trimming took off 4 bases at V and 6 bases at J, with 14 bases between the two ends.

The V and J genes are TRBV30 and TRBJ2-5; 8 bases match TRBD2. Per the germline V gene, CDR1 is GTSNPN and CDR2 is SVGIG (reference sequence). The V gene end was trimmed by 0 bases and the J gene end by 7 bases; junction bases not matched to a gene: 4. The CDR3 has 13 residues. The CDR3 bases are TGTGCCTGGAGTGTAGCGGGAGAGGGGACCCAGTACTTC. Amino acid sequence: CAWSVAGEGTQYF.